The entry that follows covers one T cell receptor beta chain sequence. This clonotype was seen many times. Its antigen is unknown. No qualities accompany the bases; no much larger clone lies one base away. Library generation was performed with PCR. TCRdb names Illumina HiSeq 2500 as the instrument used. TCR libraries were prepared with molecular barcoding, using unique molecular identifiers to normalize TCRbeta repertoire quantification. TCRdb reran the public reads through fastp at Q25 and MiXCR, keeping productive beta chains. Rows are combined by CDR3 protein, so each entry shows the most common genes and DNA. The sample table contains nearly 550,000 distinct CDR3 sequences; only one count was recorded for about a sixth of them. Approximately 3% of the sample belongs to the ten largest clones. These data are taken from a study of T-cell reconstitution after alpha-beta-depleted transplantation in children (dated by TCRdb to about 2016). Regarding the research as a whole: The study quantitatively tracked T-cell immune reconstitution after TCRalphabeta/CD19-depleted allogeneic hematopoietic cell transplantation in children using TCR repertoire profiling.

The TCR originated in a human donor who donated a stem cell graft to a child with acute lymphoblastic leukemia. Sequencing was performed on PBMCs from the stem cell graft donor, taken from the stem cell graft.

The DNA is TGTGCCAGCAGCGGACAGGACAATGAGCAGTTCTTC. Its translation is CASSGQDNEQFF. The V and J genes are TRBV9 and TRBJ2-1; a weak D assignment points to TRBD1 (6 bases agree). Via the germline V gene, CDR1 is SGDLS and CDR2 YYNGEE. The trim is 3 bases for V and 5 bases for J, with a gap of 6 bases between the germline ends. The CDR3 goes from the cysteine to the phenylalanine over 12 residues. Only the CDR3 portion is preserved as DNA: 36 bases, with reading frame beginning at the first base.